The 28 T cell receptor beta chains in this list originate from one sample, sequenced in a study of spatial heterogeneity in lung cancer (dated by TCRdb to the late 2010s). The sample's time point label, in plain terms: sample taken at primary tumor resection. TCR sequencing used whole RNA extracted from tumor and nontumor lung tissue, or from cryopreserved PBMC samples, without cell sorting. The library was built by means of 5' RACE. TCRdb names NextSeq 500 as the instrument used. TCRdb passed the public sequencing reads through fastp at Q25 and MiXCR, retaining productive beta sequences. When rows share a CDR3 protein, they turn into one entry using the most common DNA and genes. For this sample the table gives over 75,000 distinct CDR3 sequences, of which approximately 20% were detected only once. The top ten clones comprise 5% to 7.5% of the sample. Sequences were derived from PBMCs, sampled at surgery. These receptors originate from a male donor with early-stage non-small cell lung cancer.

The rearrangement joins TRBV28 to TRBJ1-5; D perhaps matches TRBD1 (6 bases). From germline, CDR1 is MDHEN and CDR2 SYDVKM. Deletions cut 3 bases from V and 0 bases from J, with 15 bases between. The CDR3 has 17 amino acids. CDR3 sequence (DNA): TGTGCCAGCAGTTTCCCGGTAACACAGGGTAGCAATCAGCCCCAGCATTTT. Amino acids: CASSFPVTQGSNQPQHF.

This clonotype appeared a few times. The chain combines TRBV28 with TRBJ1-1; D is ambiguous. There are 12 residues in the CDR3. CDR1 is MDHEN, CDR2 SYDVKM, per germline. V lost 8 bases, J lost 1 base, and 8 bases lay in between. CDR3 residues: CASWSPNTEAFF. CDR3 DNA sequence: TGTGCCAGCTGGAGCCCGAACACTGAAGCTTTCTTT.

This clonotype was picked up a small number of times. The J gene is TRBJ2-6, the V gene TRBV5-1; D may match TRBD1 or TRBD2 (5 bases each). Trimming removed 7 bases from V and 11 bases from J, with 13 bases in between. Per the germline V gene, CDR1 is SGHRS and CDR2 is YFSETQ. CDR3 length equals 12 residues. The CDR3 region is CASHQLGDVLTF. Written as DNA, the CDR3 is TGCGCCAGCCATCAATTGGGGGACGTCCTGACTTTC.

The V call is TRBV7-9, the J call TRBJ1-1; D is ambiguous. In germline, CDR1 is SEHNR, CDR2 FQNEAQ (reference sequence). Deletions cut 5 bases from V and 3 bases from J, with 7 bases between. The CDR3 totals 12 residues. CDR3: CASSHPDTEAFF. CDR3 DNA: TGTGCCAGCAGCCATCCGGACACTGAAGCTTTCTTT.

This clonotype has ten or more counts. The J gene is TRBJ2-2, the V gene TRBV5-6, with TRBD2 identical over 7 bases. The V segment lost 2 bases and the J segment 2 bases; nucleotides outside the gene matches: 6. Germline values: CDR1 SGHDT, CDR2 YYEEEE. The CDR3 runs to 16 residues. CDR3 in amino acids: CASSFGGGENTGELFF. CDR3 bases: TGTGCCAGCAGCTTTGGCGGGGGAGAAAACACCGGGGAGCTGTTTTTT. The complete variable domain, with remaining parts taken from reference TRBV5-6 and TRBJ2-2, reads DAGVTQSPTHLIKTRGQQVTLRCSPKSGHDTVSWYQQALGQGPQFIFQYYEEEERQRGNFPDRFSGHQFPNYSSELNVNALLLGDSALYLCASSFGGGENTGELFFGEGSRLTVL.

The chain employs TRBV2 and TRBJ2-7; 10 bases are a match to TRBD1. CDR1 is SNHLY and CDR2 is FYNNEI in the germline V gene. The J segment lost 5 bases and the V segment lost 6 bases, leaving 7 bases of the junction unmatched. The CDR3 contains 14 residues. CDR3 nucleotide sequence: TGTGCCAGCAGACCCCCCGGGACAGGGGACGAGCAGTACTTC. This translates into CASRPPGTGDEQYF.

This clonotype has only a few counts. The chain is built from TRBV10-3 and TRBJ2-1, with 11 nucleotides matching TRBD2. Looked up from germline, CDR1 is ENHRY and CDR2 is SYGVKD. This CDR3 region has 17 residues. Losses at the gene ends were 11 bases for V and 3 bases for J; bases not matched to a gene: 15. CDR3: CAAKGTSGSLGYNEQFF. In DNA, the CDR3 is TGTGCCGCAAAAGGGACTAGCGGTAGTCTCGGCTACAATGAGCAGTTCTTC.

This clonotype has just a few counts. The CDR3 loop is CASTRDTEAFF. CDR3 DNA: TGTGCCAGCACCCGAGACACTGAAGCTTTCTTT. The rearrangement links TRBV2 to TRBJ1-1; D unclear. V lost 7 bases, J lost 3 bases, and 6 bases lay in between. The CDR3 has 11 residues. CDR1 and CDR2 (germline): SNHLY, FYNNEI.

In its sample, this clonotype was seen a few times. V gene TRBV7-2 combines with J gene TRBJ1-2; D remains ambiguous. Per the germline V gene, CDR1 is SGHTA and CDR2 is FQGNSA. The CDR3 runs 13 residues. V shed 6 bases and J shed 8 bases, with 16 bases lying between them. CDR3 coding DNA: TGTGCCAGCAGGTCACCCCCAATCTCGGGCTACACCTTC. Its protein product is CASRSPPISGYTF.

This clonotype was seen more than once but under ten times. The CDR3 region has the DNA TGTGCCAGCAGCGAAAGGGGGAGTGGAAACACCATATATTTT. It encodes CASSERGSGNTIYF. The chain has TRBV7-9 and TRBJ1-3, with a weak D call TRBD1 (6 bases). CDR1 and CDR2 from the germline V gene are SEHNR and FQNEAQ (reference sequence). V dropped 5 bases and J dropped 3 bases, with 11 bases sitting between them. The CDR3 consists of 14 residues.

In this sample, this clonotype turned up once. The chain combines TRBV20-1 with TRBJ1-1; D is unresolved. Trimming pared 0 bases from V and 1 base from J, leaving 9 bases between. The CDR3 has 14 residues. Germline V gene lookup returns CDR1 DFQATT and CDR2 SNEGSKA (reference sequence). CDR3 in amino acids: CSARDPAANTEAFF. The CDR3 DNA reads TGCAGTGCTAGAGATCCTGCGGCGAACACTGAAGCTTTCTTT.

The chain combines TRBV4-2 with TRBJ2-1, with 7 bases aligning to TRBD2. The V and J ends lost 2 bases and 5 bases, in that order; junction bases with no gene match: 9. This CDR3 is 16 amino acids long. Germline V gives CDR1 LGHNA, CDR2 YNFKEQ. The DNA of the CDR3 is TGTGCCAGCAGCCAATGGTGGGCGGGAGTAAACAATGAGCAGTTCTTC. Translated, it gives CASSQWWAGVNNEQFF.

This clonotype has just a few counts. Written as DNA, the CDR3 is TGCGCCAGCACCAGGGACACCGGGGAGCTGTTTTTT. Residues: CASTRDTGELFF. This chain uses TRBV5-1 with TRBJ2-2; a possible D gene is TRBD1 (5 bases). Per the germline V gene, CDR1 is SGHRS and CDR2 is YFSETQ. The V end was cut by 6 bases, the J end by 3 bases, with 6 bases between. This CDR3 is built from 12 residues.

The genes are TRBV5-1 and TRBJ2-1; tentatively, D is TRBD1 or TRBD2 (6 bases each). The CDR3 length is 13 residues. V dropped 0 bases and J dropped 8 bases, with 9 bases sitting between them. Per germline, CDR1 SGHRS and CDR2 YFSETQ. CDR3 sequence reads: CASSLARGDEQFF. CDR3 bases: TGCGCCAGCAGCTTGGCAAGGGGGGATGAGCAGTTCTTC. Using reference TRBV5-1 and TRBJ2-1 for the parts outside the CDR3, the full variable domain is KAGVTQTPRYLIKTRGQQVTLSCSPISGHRSVSWYQQTPGQGLQFLFEYFSETQRNKGNFPGRFSGRQFSNSRSEMNVSTLELGDSALYLCASSLARGDEQFFGPGTRLTVL.

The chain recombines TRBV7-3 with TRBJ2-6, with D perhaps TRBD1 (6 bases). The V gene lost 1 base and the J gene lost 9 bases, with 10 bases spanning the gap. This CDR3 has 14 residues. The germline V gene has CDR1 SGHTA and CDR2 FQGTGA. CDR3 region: CASSLSRDNNVLTF. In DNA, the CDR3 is TGTGCCAGCAGCTTAAGCAGGGACAACAACGTCCTGACTTTC.

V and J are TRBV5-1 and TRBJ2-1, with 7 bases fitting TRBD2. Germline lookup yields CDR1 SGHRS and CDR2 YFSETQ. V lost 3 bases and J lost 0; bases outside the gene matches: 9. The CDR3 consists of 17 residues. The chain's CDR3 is CASSWRELGTSYNEQFF. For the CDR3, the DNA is TGCGCCAGCAGCTGGCGGGAGCTGGGTACCTCCTACAATGAGCAGTTCTTC.

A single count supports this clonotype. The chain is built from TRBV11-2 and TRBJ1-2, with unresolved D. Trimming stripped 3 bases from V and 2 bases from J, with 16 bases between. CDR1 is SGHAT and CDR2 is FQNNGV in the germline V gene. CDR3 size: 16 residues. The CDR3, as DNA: TGTGCCAGCAGCTTGCTGGGTTCGATACAAAACTATGGCTACACCTTC. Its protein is CASSLLGSIQNYGYTF.

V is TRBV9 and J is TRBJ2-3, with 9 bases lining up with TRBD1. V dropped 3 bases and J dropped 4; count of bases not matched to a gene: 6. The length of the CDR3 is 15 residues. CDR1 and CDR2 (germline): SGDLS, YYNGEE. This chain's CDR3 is CASSARTGGADTQYF. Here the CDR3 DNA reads TGTGCCAGCAGCGCCAGAACAGGGGGCGCAGATACGCAGTATTTT.

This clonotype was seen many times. This chain's CDR3 is CSVANRGETQYF. The CDR3 nucleotides read TGCAGCGTTGCAAACAGGGGAGAGACCCAGTACTTC. The chain is built from TRBV29-1 and TRBJ2-5; 7 bases fit TRBD1. Per the germline V gene, CDR1 is SQVTM and CDR2 is ANQGSEA. The J segment lost 4 bases and the V segment lost 4 bases, leaving 3 bases of the junction unmatched. CDR3 size: 12 residues.

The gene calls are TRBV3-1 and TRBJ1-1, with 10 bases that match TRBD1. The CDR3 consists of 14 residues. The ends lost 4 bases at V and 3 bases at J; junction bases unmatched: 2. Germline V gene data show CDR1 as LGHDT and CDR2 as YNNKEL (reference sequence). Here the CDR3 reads CASSPTGGDTEAFF. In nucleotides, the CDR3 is TGTGCCAGCAGCCCGACAGGGGGCGACACTGAAGCTTTCTTT.

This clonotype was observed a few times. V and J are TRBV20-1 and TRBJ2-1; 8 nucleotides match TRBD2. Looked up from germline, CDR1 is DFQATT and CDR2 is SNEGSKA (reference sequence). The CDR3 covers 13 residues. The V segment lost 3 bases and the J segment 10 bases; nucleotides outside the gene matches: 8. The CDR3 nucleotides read TGCAGTGCTAGCGTCGGCCGGGAGGGCGAGCAGTTCTTC. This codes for CSASVGREGEQFF.

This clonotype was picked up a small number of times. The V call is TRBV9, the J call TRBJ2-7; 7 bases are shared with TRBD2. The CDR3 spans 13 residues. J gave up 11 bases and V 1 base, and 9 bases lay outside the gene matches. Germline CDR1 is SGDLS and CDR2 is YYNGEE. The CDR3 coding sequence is TGTGCCAGCAGCGTAAGTGGGGAGGGGATGGAGTACTTC. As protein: CASSVSGEGMEYF. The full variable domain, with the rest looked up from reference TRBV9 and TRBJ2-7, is DSGVTQTPKHLITATGQRVTLRCSPRSGDLSVYWYQQSLDQGLQFLIQYYNGEERAKGNILERFSAQQFPDLHSELNLSSLELGDSALYFCASSVSGEGMEYFGPGTRLTVT.

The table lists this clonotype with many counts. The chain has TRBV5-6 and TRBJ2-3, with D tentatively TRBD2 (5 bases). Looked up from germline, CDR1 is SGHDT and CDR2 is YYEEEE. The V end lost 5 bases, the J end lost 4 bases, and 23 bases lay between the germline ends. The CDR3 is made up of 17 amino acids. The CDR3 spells CASSISGNLISPDTQYF. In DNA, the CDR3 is TGTGCCAGCAGTATCTCCGGGAACCTCATTAGTCCAGATACGCAGTATTTT.

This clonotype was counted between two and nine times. CDR3 in amino acids: CASSLWGGDTQYF. The CDR3 DNA is TGTGCCAGTAGTCTCTGGGGAGGGGATACGCAGTATTTT. The J gene is TRBJ2-3, the V gene TRBV19, with 7 bases matching TRBD2. There are 13 residues in the CDR3. Germline V gene data show CDR1 as LNHDA and CDR2 as SQIVND (reference sequence). Germline trimming cut 5 bases from V and 6 bases from J; bases unmatched to any gene: 5.

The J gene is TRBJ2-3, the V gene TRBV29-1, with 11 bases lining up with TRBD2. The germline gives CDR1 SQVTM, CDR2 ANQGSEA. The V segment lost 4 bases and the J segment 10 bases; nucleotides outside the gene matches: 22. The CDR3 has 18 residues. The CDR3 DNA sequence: TGCAGCGTTGCCCCGCCGACAGGGGGACTAGCGGTCGGTGTTGCGCAGTATTTT. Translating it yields CSVAPPTGGLAVGVAQYF.

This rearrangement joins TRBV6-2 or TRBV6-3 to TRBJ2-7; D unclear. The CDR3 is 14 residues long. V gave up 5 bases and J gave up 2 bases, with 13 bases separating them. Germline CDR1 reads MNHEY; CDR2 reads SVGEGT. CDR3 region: CASSPSVPTYEQYF. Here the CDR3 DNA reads TGTGCCAGCAGTCCCTCCGTCCCGACCTACGAGCAGTACTTC.

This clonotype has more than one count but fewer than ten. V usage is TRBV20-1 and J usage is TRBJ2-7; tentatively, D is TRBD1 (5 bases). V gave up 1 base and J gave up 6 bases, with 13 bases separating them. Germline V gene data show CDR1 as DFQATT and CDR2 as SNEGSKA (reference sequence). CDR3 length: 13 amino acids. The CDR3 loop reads CSARALGRGEQYF. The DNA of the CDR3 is TGCAGTGCTAGAGCCCTGGGGCGCGGCGAGCAGTACTTC.

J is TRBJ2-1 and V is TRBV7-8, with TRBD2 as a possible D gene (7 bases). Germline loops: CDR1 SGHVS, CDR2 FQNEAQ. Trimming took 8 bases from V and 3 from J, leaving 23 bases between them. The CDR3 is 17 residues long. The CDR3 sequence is CASLPGRGGALYNEQFF. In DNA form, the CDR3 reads TGTGCCAGCCTACCAGGGAGAGGGGGGGCCCTCTACAATGAGCAGTTCTTC.